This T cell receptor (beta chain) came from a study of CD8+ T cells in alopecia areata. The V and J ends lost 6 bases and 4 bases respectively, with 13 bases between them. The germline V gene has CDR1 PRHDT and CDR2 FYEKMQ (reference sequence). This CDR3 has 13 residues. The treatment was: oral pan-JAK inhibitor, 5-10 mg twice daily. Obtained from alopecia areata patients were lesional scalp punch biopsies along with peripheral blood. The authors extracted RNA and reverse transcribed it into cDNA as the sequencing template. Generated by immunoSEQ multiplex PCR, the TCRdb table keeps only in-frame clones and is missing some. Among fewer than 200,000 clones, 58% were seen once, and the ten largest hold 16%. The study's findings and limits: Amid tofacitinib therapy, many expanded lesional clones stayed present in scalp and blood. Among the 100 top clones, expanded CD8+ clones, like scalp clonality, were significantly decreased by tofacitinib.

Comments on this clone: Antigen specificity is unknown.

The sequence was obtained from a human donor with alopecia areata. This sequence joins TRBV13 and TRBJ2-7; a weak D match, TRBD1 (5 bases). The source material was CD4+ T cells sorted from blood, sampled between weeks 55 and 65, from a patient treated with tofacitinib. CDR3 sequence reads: CASSLTDRYEQYF. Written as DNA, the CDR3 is TGTGCCAGCAGTCTCACAGACAGATACGAGCAGTACTTC.